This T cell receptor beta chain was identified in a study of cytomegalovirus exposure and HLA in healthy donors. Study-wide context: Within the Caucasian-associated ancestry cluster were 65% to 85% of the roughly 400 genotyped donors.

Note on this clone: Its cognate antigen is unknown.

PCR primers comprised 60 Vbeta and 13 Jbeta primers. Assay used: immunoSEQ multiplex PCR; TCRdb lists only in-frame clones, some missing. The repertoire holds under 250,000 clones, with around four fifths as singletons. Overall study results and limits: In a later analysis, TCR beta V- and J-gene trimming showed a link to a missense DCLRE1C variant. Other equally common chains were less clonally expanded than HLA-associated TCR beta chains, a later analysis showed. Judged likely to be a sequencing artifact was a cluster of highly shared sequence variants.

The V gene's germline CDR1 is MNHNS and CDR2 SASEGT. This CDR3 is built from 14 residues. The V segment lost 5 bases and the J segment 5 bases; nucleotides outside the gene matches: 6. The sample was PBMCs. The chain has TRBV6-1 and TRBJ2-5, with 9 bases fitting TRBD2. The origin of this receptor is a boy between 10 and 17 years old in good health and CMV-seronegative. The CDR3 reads CASSRTSVEETQYF. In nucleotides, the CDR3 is TGTGCCAGCAGTCGGACTAGCGTTGAGGAGACCCAGTACTTC.